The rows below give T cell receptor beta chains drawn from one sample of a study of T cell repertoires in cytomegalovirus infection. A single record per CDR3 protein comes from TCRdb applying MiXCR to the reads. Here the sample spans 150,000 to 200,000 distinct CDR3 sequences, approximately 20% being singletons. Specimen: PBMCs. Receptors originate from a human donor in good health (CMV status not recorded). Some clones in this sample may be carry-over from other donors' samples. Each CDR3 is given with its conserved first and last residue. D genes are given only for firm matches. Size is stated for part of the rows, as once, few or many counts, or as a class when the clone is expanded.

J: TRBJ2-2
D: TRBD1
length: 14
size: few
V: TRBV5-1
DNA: TGCGCCAGCAGGCCCACAGGGGGTACCGGGGAGCTGTTTTTT
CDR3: CASRPTGGTGELFF

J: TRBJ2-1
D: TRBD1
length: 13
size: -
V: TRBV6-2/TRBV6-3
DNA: TGTGCCAGCAGTAACAGGGGGCTCAATGAGCAGTTCTTC
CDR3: CASSNRGLNEQFF

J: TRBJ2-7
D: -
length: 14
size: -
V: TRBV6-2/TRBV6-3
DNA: TGTGCCAGCAGTTATGGACACGGTGGCTACGAGCAGTACTTC
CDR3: CASSYGHGGYEQYF

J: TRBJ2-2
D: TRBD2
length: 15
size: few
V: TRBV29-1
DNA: TGCAGCGGGGGACTAGCGGGAGCCAACTCCGGGGAGCTGTTTTTT
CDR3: CSGGLAGANSGELFF

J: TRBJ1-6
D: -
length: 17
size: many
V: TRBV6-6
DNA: TGTGCCAGCAGTTACAACCGCCAAATACAGAGTAATTCACCCCTCCACTTT
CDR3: CASSYNRQIQSNSPLHF

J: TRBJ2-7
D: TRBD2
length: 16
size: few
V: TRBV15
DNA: TGTGCCACCAGCAGAGAACCGCTAGCGGACTCCTACGAGCAGTACTTC
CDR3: CATSREPLADSYEQYF

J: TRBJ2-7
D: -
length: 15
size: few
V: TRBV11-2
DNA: TGTGCCAGCAGCACCGAGGGGGGACTTTACTACGAGCAGTACTTC
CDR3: CASSTEGGLYYEQYF

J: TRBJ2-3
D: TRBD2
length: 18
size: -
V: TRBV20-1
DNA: TGCAGTGCGGATACTAGCGGGAGCCCCCGATTCCACACAGATACGCAGTATTTT
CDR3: CSADTSGSPRFHTDTQYF

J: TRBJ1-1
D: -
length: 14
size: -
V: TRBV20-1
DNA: TGCAGTGCTAGAGTCGGGGGCTTGGGCACTGAAGCTTTCTTT
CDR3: CSARVGGLGTEAFF

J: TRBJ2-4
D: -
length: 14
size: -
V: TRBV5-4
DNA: TGTGCCAGCAGCTCGACACTAGCCAAAAACATTCAGTACTTC
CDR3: CASSSTLAKNIQYF

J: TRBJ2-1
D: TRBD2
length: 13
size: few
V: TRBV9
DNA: TGTGCCAGCAGCGTAGCGGGGGGATTAGAGCAGTTCTTC
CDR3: CASSVAGGLEQFF

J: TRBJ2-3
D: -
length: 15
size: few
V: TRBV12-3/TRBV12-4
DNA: TGTGCCAGCCGCCGCTCCGGGCATCGTACAGATACGCAGTATTTT
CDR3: CASRRSGHRTDTQYF

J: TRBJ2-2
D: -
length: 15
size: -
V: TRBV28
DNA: TGTGCCAGCAGTTTGTGGGGGGTTATGGCCGGGGAGCTGTTTTTT
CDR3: CASSLWGVMAGELFF

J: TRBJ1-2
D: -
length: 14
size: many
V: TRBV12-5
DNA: TGTGCTAGTGGTTTTAGGCGGACTAACTATGGCTACACCTTC
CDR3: CASGFRRTNYGYTF

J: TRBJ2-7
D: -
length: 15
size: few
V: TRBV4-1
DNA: TGCGCCAGCAGCCAAGGAGAGTTCCCATCCTACGAGCAGTACTTC
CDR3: CASSQGEFPSYEQYF

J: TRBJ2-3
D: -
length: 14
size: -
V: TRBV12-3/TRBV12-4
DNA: TGTGCCAGCAGAACAGGACCTAGCACAGATACGCAGTATTTT
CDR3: CASRTGPSTDTQYF

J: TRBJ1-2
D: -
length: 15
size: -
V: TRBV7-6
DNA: TGTGCCAGCAGCGCCTTCGGGGAGGGAATCGGAGGCTACACCTTC
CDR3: CASSAFGEGIGGYTF

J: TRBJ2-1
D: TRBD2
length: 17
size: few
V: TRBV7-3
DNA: TGTGCCAGCAGCTTAATCCCCACTAGCGGGAGAGGGAATGAGCAGTTCTTC
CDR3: CASSLIPTSGRGNEQFF

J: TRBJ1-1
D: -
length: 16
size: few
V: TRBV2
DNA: TGTGCCAGCAGTGAAGTGGGATACAGGAAAAACACTGAAGCTTTCTTT
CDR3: CASSEVGYRKNTEAFF

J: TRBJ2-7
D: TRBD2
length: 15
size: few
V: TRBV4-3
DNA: TGCGCCAGCAGCCAGGGACTAGCGGGAGGGGGGGAGCAGTACTTC
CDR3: CASSQGLAGGGEQYF

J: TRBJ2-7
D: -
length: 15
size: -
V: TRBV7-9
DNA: TGTGCCAGCAGCTTAGGGTCGGGGCAGGGCCACGAGCAGTACTTC
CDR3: CASSLGSGQGHEQYF

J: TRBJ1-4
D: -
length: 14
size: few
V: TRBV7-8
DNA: TGTGCCAGCAGCTTCGGGAGCACCTTCGAAAAACTGTTTTTT
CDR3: CASSFGSTFEKLFF